Following are 22 T cell receptor beta chains from one sample sequenced in a study of response to subunit inactivated influenza vaccine. TCRdb independently ran MiXCR on the RT-PCR reads; one entry per CDR3 protein. Among roughly 500,000 distinct CDR3 sequences, 20% to 25% were seen once, and the ten largest hold 2.5% to 3%. A further study also used this sample, focusing on T cells expressing NK-cell markers. From that paper: The authors made TCR beta cDNA libraries by 5'RACE template switching. This switching added a universal primer site and UMIs.

The specimen was CD4+ T cells sorted from PBMCs, collected roughly 12 days after vaccination. Receptors originate from a man over 45 who received an inactivated influenza vaccine.

This clonotype was counted at least ten times. J is TRBJ2-1 and V is TRBV7-9, with 12 bases fitting TRBD2. CDR1 SEHNR and CDR2 FQNEAQ come from the germline V gene (reference sequence). The CDR3 spans 14 residues. V lost 2 bases to trimming and J lost 7 bases; unmatched junction nucleotides: 0. For the CDR3, the DNA is TGTGCCAGCAGCTTACTAGCGGGAGGGAATGAGCAGTTCTTC. Translated: CASSLLAGGNEQFF.

This chain connects TRBV6-2 or TRBV6-3 to TRBJ2-7; 12 bases fit TRBD2. J was trimmed by 5 bases and V by 5 bases; bases with no gene match: 10. The CDR3 spans 16 residues. Germline-derived CDR1 and CDR2 are MNHEY and SVGEGT. The CDR3 nucleotides are TGTGCCAGCAGTAGCTGGACTAGCGGGATTGGTGACGAGCAGTACTTC. This gives the protein CASSSWTSGIGDEQYF.

This clonotype was detected a few times. J is TRBJ1-2 and V is TRBV29-1; TRBD1 matches 7 bases. J was trimmed by 7 bases and V by 7 bases; bases with no gene match: 15. Germline CDR1 and CDR2: SQVTM and ANQGSEA. The CDR3 length is 14 residues. The CDR3 here is CSARGPGGTGGYTF. The CDR3 DNA reads as TGCAGCGCCCGCGGGCCAGGGGGTACCGGTGGCTACACCTTC.

Points on this clonotype: This may arise from a read error, as a much more abundant clone is one base away. The gene calls are TRBV6-2 or TRBV6-3 and TRBJ1-1; D remains ambiguous. The CDR3 length is 13 residues. Looked up from germline, CDR1 is MNHEY and CDR2 is SVGEGT. V lost 0 bases, J lost 4 bases, and 6 bases lay in between. The CDR3 region has the DNA TGTGCCAGCAGTTACTCGGCGGGCACTGAAGCTTTCTTT. Translating gives CASSYSAGTEAFF.

The chain is built from TRBV6-5 and TRBJ1-6; no clear D gene. The germline V gene encodes CDR1 MNHEY and CDR2 SVGAGI. The CDR3 covers 12 residues. V dropped 7 bases and J dropped 9 bases, with 10 bases sitting between them. CDR3 nucleotides: TGTGCCAGCAATAGAGGGAGTTCACCCCTCCACTTT. Its protein product is CASNRGSSPLHF.

This clonotype was counted a single time. This chain connects TRBV6-2 or TRBV6-3 to TRBJ2-2; D ambiguous. The V gene's germline CDR1 is MNHEY and CDR2 SVGEGT. With 10 bases removed from V and 1 base from J, the gap between germline ends came to 19 bases. The CDR3 runs to 16 residues. The CDR3 region is CATKRGGRVNTGELFF. The CDR3 DNA follows: TGTGCCACCAAGAGAGGCGGACGCGTGAACACCGGGGAGCTGTTTTTT.

The chain employs TRBV4-3 and TRBJ1-5; D call uncertain. There are 15 residues in the CDR3. CDR1 is LGHNA and CDR2 is YSLEER in the germline V gene. V dropped 0 bases and J dropped 6 bases, with 12 bases sitting between them. The CDR3 DNA follows: TGCGCCAGCAGCCAAGACTTTATGGGGTTTCAGCCCCAGCATTTT. Its protein is CASSQDFMGFQPQHF.

This chain joins TRBV3-1 and TRBJ1-1; D is ambiguous. Germline V gene data show CDR1 as LGHDT and CDR2 as YNNKEL (reference sequence). V was trimmed by 1 base and J by 4 bases, leaving 10 bases between them. The CDR3 is 14 residues long. The CDR3 region has the DNA TGTGCCAGCAGCCAAGTATCGGGTACCACTGAAGCTTTCTTT. Amino acid sequence: CASSQVSGTTEAFF. The full variable domain, its missing parts supplied by reference TRBV3-1 and TRBJ1-1, is DTAVSQTPKYLVTQMGNDKSIKCEQNLGHDTMYWYKQDSKKFLKIMFSYNNKELIINETVPNRFSPKSPDKAHLNLHINSLELGDSAVYFCASSQVSGTTEAFFGQGTRLTVV.

The table lists this clonotype with a few counts. V gene TRBV28 combines with J gene TRBJ2-2; tentatively, D is TRBD2 (7 bases). The length of the CDR3 is 16 residues. The V end was cut by 3 bases, the J end by 13 bases, with 24 bases between. Germline V CDR1 and CDR2: MDHEN, SYDVKM. CDR3 bases: TGTGCCAGCAGTTTCATGATACGGACAGACTCGGGAGGGCTGTTTTTT. It translates to CASSFMIRTDSGGLFF.

A few counts support this clonotype. The genes are TRBV5-1 and TRBJ1-1, with D unresolved. The CDR3 runs to 15 residues. V was clipped by 1 base and J by 1 base, with 11 bases between them. Germline CDR1 is SGHRS and CDR2 is YFSETQ. The chain's CDR3 is CASSLFQVPNTEAFF. The CDR3 nucleotides are TGCGCCAGCAGCTTGTTTCAGGTGCCGAACACTGAAGCTTTCTTT.

This clonotype has only a few counts. The V gene is TRBV7-9, the J gene TRBJ2-5; D ambiguous. V dropped 0 bases and J dropped 6 bases, with 5 bases sitting between them. This CDR3 is built from 12 residues. The germline CDR1 and CDR2 sequences are SEHNR and FQNEAQ (reference sequence). The DNA for the CDR3 is TGTGCCAGCAGCTTAGCGGTAAAGACCCAGTACTTC. It translates to CASSLAVKTQYF.

This clonotype was observed a few times. V is TRBV5-5 and J is TRBJ2-1, with 7 bases lining up with TRBD2. This CDR3 has 18 amino acids. J was trimmed by 4 bases and V by 1 base; bases with no gene match: 14. Germline loops: CDR1 SGHKS, CDR2 YYEKEE (reference sequence). CDR3 sequence: CASSLSFGGAGLYNEQFF. The DNA for the CDR3 is TGTGCCAGCAGCTTGTCATTCGGCGGAGCGGGATTATACAATGAGCAGTTCTTC.

The V and J genes are TRBV3-1 and TRBJ2-7; tentative D call: TRBD2 (6 bases). V lost 4 bases, J lost 9 bases, and 13 bases lay in between. The germline gives CDR1 LGHDT, CDR2 YNNKEL (reference sequence). This CDR3 is 12 amino acids long. CDR3 sequence reads: CASSRAGTRQYF. The DNA of the CDR3 is TGTGCCAGCAGCCGCGCGGGGACGAGGCAGTACTTC.

V gene TRBV7-7 combines with J gene TRBJ2-5, with TRBD2 matching over 7 bases. Germline V gene sequence: CDR1 SSHAT, CDR2 FNYEAQ (reference sequence). V dropped 0 bases and J dropped 4; count of bases not matched to a gene: 5. The CDR3 is 15 amino acids. The CDR3 DNA is TGTGCCAGCAGCTTAGCGGGGCCGGGGGGAGAGACCCAGTACTTC. This sequence encodes CASSLAGPGGETQYF.

This chain uses TRBV6-5 with TRBJ2-5; D not certain. The V gene lost 2 bases and the J gene lost 6 bases, with 13 bases spanning the gap. The germline V gene encodes CDR1 MNHEY and CDR2 SVGAGI. This CDR3 spans 14 amino acids. CDR3 sequence (DNA): TGTGCCAGCAGTTACGCGGCAGTCTCAAAGACCCAGTACTTC. This sequence encodes CASSYAAVSKTQYF.

This chain links TRBV20-1 with TRBJ2-7; 7 nucleotides agree with TRBD1. The CDR3 is made up of 14 amino acids. The V segment lost 0 bases and the J segment 5 bases; nucleotides outside the gene matches: 7. Germline assignment: CDR1 DFQATT and CDR2 SNEGSKA (reference sequence). CDR3 in DNA: TGCAGTGCTAGAGATCGGAGACAGGGCAACGAGCAGTACTTC. Translation: CSARDRRQGNEQYF.

This clonotype has just a few counts. This chain uses TRBV7-2 with TRBJ2-1, with D perhaps matching TRBD2 (6 bases). The germline V and J ends were trimmed by 5 bases and 10 bases, with 15 bases remaining between them. CDR1 is SGHTA and CDR2 is FQGNSA in the germline V gene. This CDR3 spans 13 amino acids. CDR3 residues: CASSRGTSREQFF. The CDR3 nucleotides are TGTGCCAGCAGCCGGGGGACCTCTCGCGAGCAGTTCTTC.

V and J are TRBV7-6 and TRBJ2-5; 10 nucleotides agree with TRBD2. The trim removed 3 bases at V and 6 bases at J, leaving 4 bases unmatched. The germline V gene has CDR1 SGHVS and CDR2 FNYEAQ. This CDR3 has 14 residues. The CDR3 coding sequence is TGTGCCAGCAGCTTTGCTAGCGGGAGTAAGACCCAGTACTTC. It is translated as CASSFASGSKTQYF.

The rearrangement links TRBV20-1 to TRBJ2-2; 9 nucleotides agree with TRBD2. Germline CDR1 reads DFQATT; CDR2 reads SNEGSKA (reference sequence). The CDR3 is made up of 14 amino acids. After removal of 6 bases from V and 0 bases from J, the junction contained 2 bases not matched to a gene. Here the CDR3 DNA reads TGCAGTGCCGGACTAGCGACGAACACCGGGGAGCTGTTTTTT. This gives the protein CSAGLATNTGELFF.

In its sample, this clonotype was seen many times. V gene TRBV20-1 combines with J gene TRBJ2-7; D possibly uses TRBD1 or TRBD2 (5 bases each). Trimming stripped 5 bases from V and 1 base from J, with 15 bases between. The CDR3 is made up of 14 amino acids. Germline V gene sequence: CDR1 DFQATT, CDR2 SNEGSKA (reference sequence). For the CDR3, the DNA is TGCAGTGCTCTTCGGGACCCAACATCCTACGAGCAGTACTTC. It codes for CSALRDPTSYEQYF.

The chain links TRBV20-1 to TRBJ2-5; D is perhaps TRBD1 (6 bases). The germline V gene encodes CDR1 DFQATT and CDR2 SNEGSKA (reference sequence). The CDR3 is 13 amino acids. Trimming pared 2 bases from V and 4 bases from J, leaving 11 bases between. The CDR3, as DNA: TGCAGTGCTAGACACAGGGCGAGAGAGACCCAGTACTTC. Translating gives CSARHRARETQYF.

The chain uses TRBV2 and TRBJ1-4; D gene uncertain. Trimming stripped 0 bases from V and 5 bases from J, with 10 bases between. Per germline, CDR1 SNHLY and CDR2 FYNNEI. This CDR3 is built from 15 residues. This CDR3 is CASSEAHSRNEKLFF. The CDR3 nucleotides are TGTGCCAGCAGTGAAGCGCACAGCAGAAATGAAAAACTGTTTTTT.